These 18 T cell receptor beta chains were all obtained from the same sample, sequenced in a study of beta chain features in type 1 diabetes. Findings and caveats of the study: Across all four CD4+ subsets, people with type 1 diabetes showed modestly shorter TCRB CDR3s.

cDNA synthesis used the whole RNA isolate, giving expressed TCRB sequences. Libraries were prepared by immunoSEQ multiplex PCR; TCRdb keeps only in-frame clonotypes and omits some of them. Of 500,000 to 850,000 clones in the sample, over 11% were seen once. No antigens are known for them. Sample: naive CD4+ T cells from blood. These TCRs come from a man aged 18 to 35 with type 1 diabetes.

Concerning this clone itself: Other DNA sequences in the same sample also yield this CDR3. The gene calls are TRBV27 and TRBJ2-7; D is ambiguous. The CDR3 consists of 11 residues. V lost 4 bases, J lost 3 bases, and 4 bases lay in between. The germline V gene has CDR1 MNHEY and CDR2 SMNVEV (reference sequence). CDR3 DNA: TGTGCCAGCAGTTCCTACTACGAGCAGTACTTC. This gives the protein CASSSYYEQYF.

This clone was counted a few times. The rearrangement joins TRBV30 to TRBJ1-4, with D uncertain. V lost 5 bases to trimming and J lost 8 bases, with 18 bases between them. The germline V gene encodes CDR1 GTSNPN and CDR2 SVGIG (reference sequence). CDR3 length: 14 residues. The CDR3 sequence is CAWGPWGREEKLFF. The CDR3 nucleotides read TGTGCCTGGGGACCCTGGGGAAGAGAAGAAAAACTGTTTTTT.

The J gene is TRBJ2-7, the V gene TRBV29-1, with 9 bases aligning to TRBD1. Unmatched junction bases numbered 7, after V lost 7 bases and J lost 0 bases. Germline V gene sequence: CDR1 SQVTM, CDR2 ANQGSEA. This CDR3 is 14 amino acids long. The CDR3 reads CSARGQGNSYEQYF. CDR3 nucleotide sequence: TGCAGCGCCCGAGGACAGGGGAACTCCTACGAGCAGTACTTC.

CDR3 sequence: CASSPDRASYEQYF. CDR3 in DNA: TGCGCCAGCAGCCCGGACAGGGCCTCCTACGAGCAGTACTTC. V usage is TRBV5-1 and J usage is TRBJ2-7; the match to TRBD1 covers 8 bases. Germline CDR1 reads SGHRS; CDR2 reads YFSETQ. This CDR3 has 14 amino acids. J gave up 0 bases and V 4 bases, and 3 bases lay outside the gene matches.

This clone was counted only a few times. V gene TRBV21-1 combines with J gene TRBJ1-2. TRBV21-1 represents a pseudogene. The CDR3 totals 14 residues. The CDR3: CASSKANDNYGYTF. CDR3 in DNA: TGTGCCAGCAGCAAAGCGAATGATAACTATGGCTACACCTTC.

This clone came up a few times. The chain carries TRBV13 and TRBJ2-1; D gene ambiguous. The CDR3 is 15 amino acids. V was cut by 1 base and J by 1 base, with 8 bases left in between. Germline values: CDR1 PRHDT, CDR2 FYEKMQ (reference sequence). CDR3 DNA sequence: TGTGCCAGCAGCTTAGTCCGGAGTTCCTACAATGAGCAGTTCTTC. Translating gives CASSLVRSSYNEQFF.

CDR3 region: CSASPGDEQYF. For the CDR3, the DNA is TGCAGTGCTAGTCCTGGCGACGAGCAGTACTTC. The chain combines TRBV20-1 with TRBJ2-7; the D is unclear. The CDR3 sequence is 11 residues long. Trimming removed 3 bases from V and 5 bases from J, with 8 bases in between. The V gene's germline CDR1 is DFQATT and CDR2 SNEGSKA (reference sequence).

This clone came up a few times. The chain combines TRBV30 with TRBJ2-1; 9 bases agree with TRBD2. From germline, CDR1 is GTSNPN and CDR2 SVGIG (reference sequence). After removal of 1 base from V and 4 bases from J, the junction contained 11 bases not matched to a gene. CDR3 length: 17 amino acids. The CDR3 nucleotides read TGTGCCTGGAGTGGAGCCCCTCTAGCGGGGATTTACAATGAGCAGTTCTTC. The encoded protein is CAWSGAPLAGIYNEQFF.

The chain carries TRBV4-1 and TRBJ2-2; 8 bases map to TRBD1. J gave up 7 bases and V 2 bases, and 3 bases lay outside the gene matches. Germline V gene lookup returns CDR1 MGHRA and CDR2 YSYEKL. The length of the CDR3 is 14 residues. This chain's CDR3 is CASSQTGGSGELFF. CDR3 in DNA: TGCGCCAGCAGCCAAACAGGGGGAAGCGGGGAGCTGTTTTTT.

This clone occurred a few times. The CDR3: CASSPQGGPKNIQYF. In DNA, the CDR3 is TGTGCCAGCTCACCTCAGGGGGGACCCAAAAACATTCAGTACTTC. V gene TRBV18 combines with J gene TRBJ2-4; perhaps TRBD1 as D (7 bases). V dropped 3 bases and J dropped 2 bases, with 11 bases sitting between them. Germline V lookup: CDR1 KGHSH, CDR2 LQKENI. The CDR3 sequence is 15 residues long.

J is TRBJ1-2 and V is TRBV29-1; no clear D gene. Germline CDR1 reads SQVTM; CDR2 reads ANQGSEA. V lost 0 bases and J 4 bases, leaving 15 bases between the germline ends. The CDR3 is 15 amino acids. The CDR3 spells CSVEDRMEVVYGYTF. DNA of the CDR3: TGCAGCGTTGAAGATCGAATGGAAGTGGTCTATGGCTACACCTTC.

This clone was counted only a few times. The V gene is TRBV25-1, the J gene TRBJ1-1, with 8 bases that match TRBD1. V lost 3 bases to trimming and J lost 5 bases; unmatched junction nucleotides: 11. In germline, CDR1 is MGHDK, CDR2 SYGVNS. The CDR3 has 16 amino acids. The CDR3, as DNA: TGTGCCAGCAGTGATGAACACCGGACAGGGAGGACTGAAGCTTTCTTT. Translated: CASSDEHRTGRTEAFF.

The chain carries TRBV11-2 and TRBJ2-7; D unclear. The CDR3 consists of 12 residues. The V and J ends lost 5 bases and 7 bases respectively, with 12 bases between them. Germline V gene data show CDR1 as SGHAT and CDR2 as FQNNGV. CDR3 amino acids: CASSEEMREQYF. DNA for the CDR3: TGTGCCAGCAGCGAGGAAATGAGGGAGCAGTACTTC. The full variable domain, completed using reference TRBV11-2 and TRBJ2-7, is EAGVAQSPRYKIIEKRQSVAFWCNPISGHATLYWYQQILGQGPKLLIQFQNNGVVDDSQLPKDRFSAERLKGVDSTLKIQPAKLEDSAVYLCASSEEMREQYFGPGTRLTVT.

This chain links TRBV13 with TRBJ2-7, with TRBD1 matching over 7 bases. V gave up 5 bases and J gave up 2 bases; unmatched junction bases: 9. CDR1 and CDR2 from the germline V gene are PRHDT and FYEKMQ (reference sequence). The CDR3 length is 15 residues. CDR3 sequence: CASSQGTAAAYEQYF. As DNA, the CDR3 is TGTGCCAGCAGCCAAGGGACAGCAGCAGCCTACGAGCAGTACTTC.

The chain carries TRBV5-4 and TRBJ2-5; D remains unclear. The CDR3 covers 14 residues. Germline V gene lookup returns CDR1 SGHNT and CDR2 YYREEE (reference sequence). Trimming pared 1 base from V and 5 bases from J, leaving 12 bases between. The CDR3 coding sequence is TGTGCCAGCAGCTTGTCGACTGCTGGGGAGACCCAGTACTTC. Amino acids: CASSLSTAGETQYF.

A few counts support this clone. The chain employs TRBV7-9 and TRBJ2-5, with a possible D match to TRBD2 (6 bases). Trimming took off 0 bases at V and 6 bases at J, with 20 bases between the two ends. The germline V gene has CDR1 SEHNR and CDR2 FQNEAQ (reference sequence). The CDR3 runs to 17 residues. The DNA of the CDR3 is TGTGCCAGCAGCTTAGCGCTGGGAGGCGACCACGTACAGACCCAGTACTTC. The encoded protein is CASSLALGGDHVQTQYF.

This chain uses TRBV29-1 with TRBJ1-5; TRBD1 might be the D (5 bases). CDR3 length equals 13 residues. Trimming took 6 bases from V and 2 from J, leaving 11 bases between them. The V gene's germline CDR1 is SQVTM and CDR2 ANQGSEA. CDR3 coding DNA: TGCAGCGTAGCGCAGGGTGGCAATCAGCCCCAGCATTTT. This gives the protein CSVAQGGNQPQHF.

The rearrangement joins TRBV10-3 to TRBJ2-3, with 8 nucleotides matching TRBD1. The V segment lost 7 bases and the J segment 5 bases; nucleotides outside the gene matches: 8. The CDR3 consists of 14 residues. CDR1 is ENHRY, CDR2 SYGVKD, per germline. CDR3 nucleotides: TGTGCCATCACCAGACAGGGGCAGGGAGATACGCAGTATTTT. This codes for CAITRQGQGDTQYF.